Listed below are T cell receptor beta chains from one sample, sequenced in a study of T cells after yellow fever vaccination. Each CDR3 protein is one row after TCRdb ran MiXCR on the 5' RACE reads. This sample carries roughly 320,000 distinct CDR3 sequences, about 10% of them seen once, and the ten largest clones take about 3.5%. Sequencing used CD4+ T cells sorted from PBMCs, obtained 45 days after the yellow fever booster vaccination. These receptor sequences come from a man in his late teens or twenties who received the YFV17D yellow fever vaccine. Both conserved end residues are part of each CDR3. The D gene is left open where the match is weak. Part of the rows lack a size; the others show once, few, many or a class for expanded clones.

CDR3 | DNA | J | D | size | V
CSAPEGTDTQYF | TGCAGTGCCCCGGAGGGCACAGATACGCAGTATTTT | TRBJ2-3 | NA | NA | TRBV20-1
CASSRPQFNYGYTF | TGTGCCAGCAGCCGGCCCCAGTTTAACTATGGCTACACCTTC | TRBJ1-2 | NA | many | TRBV7-9
CASSLWLRELFF | TGTGCCAGCAGTTTGTGGCTCCGGGAGCTGTTTTTT | TRBJ2-2 | NA | few | TRBV12-3/TRBV12-4
CSASWQEYEQYF | TGCAGTGCTAGTTGGCAGGAATACGAGCAGTACTTC | TRBJ2-7 | NA | NA | TRBV20-1
CASTLAGHTDTQYF | TGTGCCAGCACCCTAGCGGGGCACACAGATACGCAGTATTTT | TRBJ2-3 | TRBD2 | NA | TRBV7-2
CASSYGEGSGANVLTF | TGTGCCAGCAGTTACGGGGAGGGCTCTGGGGCCAACGTCCTGACTTTC | TRBJ2-6 | TRBD2 | many | TRBV6-5
CASSHGRGQGVAKNIQYF | TGCGCCAGCAGCCACGGCCGGGGACAAGGGGTCGCCAAAAACATTCAGTACTTC | TRBJ2-4 | NA | few | TRBV4-3
CASSLAGSDEQFF | TGTGCTAGCAGCTTAGCAGGGTCCGATGAGCAGTTCTTC | TRBJ2-1 | NA | NA | TRBV7-7
CASSRRLNTEAFF | TGTGCCAGCAGCCGACGGCTGAACACTGAAGCTTTCTTT | TRBJ1-1 | NA | NA | TRBV6-2/TRBV6-3
CASSMPGIGELFF | TGTGCCAGCAGCATGCCTGGGATCGGGGAGCTGTTTTTT | TRBJ2-2 | NA | NA | TRBV7-9
CASSLGQGGSYEQYF | TGCGCCAGCAGCTTGGGGCAGGGTGGTTCCTACGAGCAGTACTTC | TRBJ2-7 | NA | many | TRBV5-1
CASSRNSGSPQFF | TGTGCCAGCAGTCGCAACTCAGGGTCCCCCCAGTTCTTC | TRBJ2-1 | NA | NA | TRBV12-3/TRBV12-4
CASADDTFGTEAFF | TGTGCTAGTGCCGACGACACCTTTGGGACTGAAGCTTTCTTT | TRBJ1-1 | NA | NA | TRBV12-5
CASSPRGGTSADTQYF | TGTGCCAGCAGCCCCCGGGGGGGGACTAGCGCCGATACGCAGTATTTT | TRBJ2-3 | TRBD2 | few | TRBV9
CASSFLQGDYGYTF | TGTGCCAGCAGCTTTTTACAGGGTGACTATGGCTACACCTTC | TRBJ1-2 | NA | few | TRBV11-2
CASSLGQGLGEQYF | TGTGCCAGCAGCCTAGGACAGGGCCTCGGCGAGCAGTACTTC | TRBJ2-7 | TRBD1 | many | TRBV3-1
CASTRDTGELFF | TGTGCCAGCACCCGGGACACCGGGGAGCTGTTTTTT | TRBJ2-2 | NA | many | TRBV5-5
CASSPHNSGNTEAFF | TGTGCCAGCAGCCCTCATAATAGCGGGAACACTGAAGCTTTCTTT | TRBJ1-1 | NA | many | TRBV7-9
CASSYSPSPGEQYF | TGTGCCAGCAGCTACTCCCCCTCCCCCGGGGAGCAGTACTTC | TRBJ2-7 | NA | many | TRBV9
CASSTDSLYGYTF | TGTGCCAGCAGCACGGACAGCTTATATGGCTACACCTTC | TRBJ1-2 | NA | few | TRBV11-2
CASSLTGDSNQPQHF | TGTGCCAGCAGCTTAACAGGAGATAGCAATCAGCCCCAGCATTTT | TRBJ1-5 | NA | NA | TRBV7-3
CASSPNRGTSGALPDTQYF | TGTGCCAGCAGCCCCAACCGAGGGACTAGCGGGGCGCTCCCAGATACGCAGTATTTT | TRBJ2-3 | TRBD2 | NA | TRBV3-1
CASSLFGGDETQYF | TGTGCCAGCAGCTTGTTCGGGGGTGATGAGACCCAGTACTTC | TRBJ2-5 | NA | few | TRBV5-5
CASSLGDRVGDTQYF | TGCGCCAGCAGCCTCGGGGACAGGGTTGGGGATACGCAGTATTTT | TRBJ2-3 | TRBD1 | few | TRBV5-1
CASSMGLSSTDTQYF | TGTGCCAGCTCTATGGGGCTTTCTAGCACAGATACGCAGTATTTT | TRBJ2-3 | NA | NA | TRBV28
CASKRLAGRDNEQFF | TGTGCCAGCAAGCGGCTAGCGGGGCGTGACAATGAGCAGTTCTTC | TRBJ2-1 | TRBD2 | NA | TRBV28
CASSSGGQGGNIQYF | TGTGCCAGCAGTAGCGGGGGGCAGGGGGGAAACATTCAGTACTTC | TRBJ2-4 | TRBD2 | few | TRBV2
CSAPVAGGRSEQFF | TGCAGTGCCCCGGTAGCGGGGGGGCGAAGTGAGCAGTTCTTC | TRBJ2-1 | TRBD2 | NA | TRBV20-1
CASSNPGLAGGDSETQYF | TGTGCCAGCAGCAATCCCGGGCTAGCGGGGGGTGATTCGGAGACCCAGTACTTC | TRBJ2-5 | TRBD2 | few | TRBV7-2